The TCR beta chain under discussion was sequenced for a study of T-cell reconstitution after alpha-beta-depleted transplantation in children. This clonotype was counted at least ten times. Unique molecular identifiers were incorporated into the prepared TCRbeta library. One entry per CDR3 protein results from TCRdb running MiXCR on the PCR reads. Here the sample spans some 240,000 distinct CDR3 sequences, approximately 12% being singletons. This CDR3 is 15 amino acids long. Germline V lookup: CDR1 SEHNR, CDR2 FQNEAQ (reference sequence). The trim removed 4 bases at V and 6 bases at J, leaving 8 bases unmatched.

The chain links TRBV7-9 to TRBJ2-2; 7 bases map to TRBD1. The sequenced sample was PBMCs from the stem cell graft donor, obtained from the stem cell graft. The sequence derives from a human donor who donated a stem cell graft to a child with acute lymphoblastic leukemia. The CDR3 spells CASSSLQGQPGELFF. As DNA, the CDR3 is TGTGCCAGCAGCTCACTCCAGGGACAGCCCGGGGAGCTGTTTTTT.